This T cell receptor (beta chain) is drawn from a study of T cell repertoires in cytomegalovirus infection. Overall study: Public TCR beta signatures marked donors with CMV infection and the matching HLA. Overall study findings and caveats: What dominated the ex vivo response were HLA-C-restricted CMV-specific TCR beta clonotypes. People with CMV and the relevant HLA were identified by cumulative public TCR beta family frequency.

The CDR3 spans 12 residues. Trimming took off 3 bases at V and 5 bases at J, with 7 bases between the two ends. TCRdb reprocessed the reads with MiXCR, giving one entry per CDR3 protein. The repertoire holds about 7,500 distinct CDR3 sequences, around 50% seen once, with roughly four fifths in the top ten. This clonotype was seen more than once but under ten times. Its antigen remains unidentified. The genes are TRBV12-3 or TRBV12-4 and TRBJ2-5; D uncertain. The clonotype was recovered from a human donor in good health (CMV status not recorded). Some clones in this sample may be carry-over from other donors' samples. Sequencing input: PBMCs, sequenced either directly or after in vitro stimulation (not recorded which). The CDR3 sequence: CASSFSVETQYF. The CDR3 region has the DNA TGTGCCAGCAGTTTTAGTGTTGAGACCCAGTACTTC.